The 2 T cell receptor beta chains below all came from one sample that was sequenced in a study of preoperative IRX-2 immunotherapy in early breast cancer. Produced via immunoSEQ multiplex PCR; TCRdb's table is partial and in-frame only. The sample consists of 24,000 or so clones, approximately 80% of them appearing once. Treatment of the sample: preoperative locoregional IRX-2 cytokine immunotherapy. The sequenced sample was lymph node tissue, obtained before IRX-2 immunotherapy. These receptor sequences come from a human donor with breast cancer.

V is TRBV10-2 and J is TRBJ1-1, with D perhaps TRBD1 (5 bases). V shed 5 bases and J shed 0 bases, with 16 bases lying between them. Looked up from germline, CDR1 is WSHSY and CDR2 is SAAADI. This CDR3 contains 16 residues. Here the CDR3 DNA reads TGCGCCAGCAGTCTGAGGAGTGGGGGACTGAACACTGAAGCTTTCTTT. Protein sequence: CASSLRSGGLNTEAFF.

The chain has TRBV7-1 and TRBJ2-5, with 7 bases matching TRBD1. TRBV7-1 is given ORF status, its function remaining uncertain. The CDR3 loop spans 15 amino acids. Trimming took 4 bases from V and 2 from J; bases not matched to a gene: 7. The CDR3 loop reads CASSLKGATQETQYF. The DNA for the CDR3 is TGTGCCAGCAGCTTAAAGGGGGCGACGCAAGAGACCCAGTACTTC.